These 5 T cell receptor beta chains were all obtained from the same sample, sequenced in a study of CD8 T cells in Susac syndrome. The authors reverse transcribed roughly 0.5 to 1 ug RNA with random hexamers. From the immunoSEQ multiplex PCR reads, TCRdb called clonotypes with MiXCR, one entry per CDR3 protein. Found here are some 130,000 distinct CDR3 sequences, around nine tenths of them singletons; the top ten hold around 0.24%. The sequenced material came from CD8+ T cells from PBMCs. The source is a human donor with multiple sclerosis.

This clonotype occurred a few times. The V gene is TRBV11-2, the J gene TRBJ2-7, with TRBD1 matching 7 bases. The J segment lost 4 bases and the V segment lost 0 bases, leaving 6 bases of the junction unmatched. Germline V gene lookup returns CDR1 SGHAT and CDR2 FQNNGV. CDR3 length: 15 amino acids. The DNA of the CDR3 is TGTGCCAGCAGCTTAGACTTTGGGACAGAATACGAGCAGTACTTC. Its protein is CASSLDFGTEYEQYF. Filled out from reference TRBV11-2 and TRBJ2-7, the complete variable domain reads EAGVAQSPRYKIIEKRQSVAFWCNPISGHATLYWYQQILGQGPKLLIQFQNNGVVDDSQLPKDRFSAERLKGVDSTLKIQPAKLEDSAVYLCASSLDFGTEYEQYFGPGTRLTVT.

The chain is built from TRBV13 and TRBJ1-1, with a possible D match to TRBD1 (6 bases). The CDR3 runs 15 residues. Between the trimmed V and J ends, which lost 0 bases and 5 bases, there was a span of 13 bases. Germline V gene data show CDR1 as PRHDT and CDR2 as FYEKMQ (reference sequence). CDR3 nucleotide sequence: TGTGCCAGCAGCTTAGGGACAGTCCAGGGGACTGAAGCTTTCTTT. Translation gives CASSLGTVQGTEAFF.

The J gene is TRBJ2-1, the V gene TRBV3-1; 8 bases fit TRBD2. The CDR3 length is 15 residues. With V trimmed by 0 bases and J by 8 bases, 6 bases remained unmatched. Germline CDR1 reads LGHDT; CDR2 reads YNNKEL (reference sequence). This CDR3 is CASSQDPGLADEQFF. CDR3 sequence (DNA): TGTGCCAGCAGCCAAGATCCTGGACTAGCCGATGAGCAGTTCTTC.

On this clonotype itself: At one end the junction does not follow the germline gene, possibly because of a read error. V gene TRBV11-2 combines with J gene TRBJ2-1; D possibly corresponds to TRBD2 (6 bases). This CDR3 is 12 amino acids long. CDR1 is SGHAT and CDR2 is FQNNGV in the germline V gene. CDR3: CASSLAGEERFF. CDR3 nucleotides: TGTGCCAGCAGCTTAGCCGGGGAGGAGCGGTTCTTC.

This chain links TRBV13 with TRBJ2-3; maybe TRBD2 (6 bases). V dropped 5 bases and J dropped 4 bases, with 13 bases sitting between them. Per the germline V gene, CDR1 is PRHDT and CDR2 is FYEKMQ (reference sequence). CDR3 length equals 14 residues. DNA of the CDR3: TGTGCCAGCAGCGGGACTTTGGAGGCAGATACGCAGTATTTT. This codes for CASSGTLEADTQYF.